These T cell receptor beta chains were read from a single sample in a study of Ad26.COV2.S vaccination and SARS-CoV-2 variants. Profiled with immunoSEQ multiplex PCR; TCRdb holds only in-frame clones, not every one. The table shows 400,000 to 500,000 clones, with nearly 90% occurring only once. The sequences come from peripheral blood, collected in a trial of Ad26.COV2.S vaccine versus placebo. Receptor source: a person between 18 and 65 years old who received the Ad26.COV2.S COVID-19 vaccine or a placebo. Each CDR3 is given with its conserved first and last residue. A D gene is named only where the DNA matches it firmly. Expanded clones are given a class, and other clones once, few, many or no size at all.

>TRBJ2-3|.|TRBD2|TRBV2
TGTGCCAGCAGACTAGCGGCGACCAGGGCGGATACGCAGTATTTT
CASRLAATRADTQYF
>TRBJ2-6|.|.|TRBV5-1
TGCGCCAGCAGCCTGGACCCCGGCCCCGGGGCCAACGTCCTGACTTTC
CASSLDPGPGANVLTF
>TRBJ1-1|.|.|TRBV4-3
TGCGCCAGCAGCCAAGATCAGGGACTGAACACTGAAGCTTTCTTT
CASSQDQGLNTEAFF
>TRBJ2-3|few|.|TRBV20-1
TGCAGTGCCGGATATGGAGATACGCAGTATTTT
CSAGYGDTQYF
>TRBJ2-2|.|.|TRBV14
TGTGCCAGCAGCCAAGTGAGCAGGGGCCGGAAAAACACCGGGGAGCTGTTTTTT
CASSQVSRGRKNTGELFF
>TRBJ2-3|.|TRBD2|TRBV11-2
TGTGCCAGCAGCCCCTGGACTAGCGGGGACACAGATACGCAGTATTTT
CASSPWTSGDTDTQYF
>TRBJ1-5|.|TRBD1|TRBV6-5
TGTGCCAGCAGTTTACTGGCAGGGGGTTACCAGCCCCAGCATTTT
CASSLLAGGYQPQHF
>TRBJ2-1|.|.|TRBV7-2
TGTGCCAGCAGCCCACACAGCTCCTACAATGAGCAGTTCTTC
CASSPHSSYNEQFF
>TRBJ2-4|.|TRBD1|TRBV15
TGTGCCACCAGCAGAGATCACCCAGGGGGCGGCAAAAACATTCAGTACTTC
CATSRDHPGGGKNIQYF
>TRBJ2-1|.|TRBD2|TRBV2
TGTGCCAGCAGTCACGCATCCTCCGGGACTAGTAGGTGGGATGAGCAGTTCTTC
CASSHASSGTSRWDEQFF
>TRBJ1-1|.|.|TRBV7-2
TGTGCCAGCAGCTGGAGCGGCCTCATGAACACTGAAGCTTTCTTT
CASSWSGLMNTEAFF
>TRBJ1-2|.|.|TRBV29-1
TGCAGCGTTCAGCAGGGCTCCTATGGCTACACCTTC
CSVQQGSYGYTF
>TRBJ2-5|.|TRBD1|TRBV9
TGTGCCAGCAGCTACTCCGGACAGGGGTTTGGAGAGACCCAGTACTTC
CASSYSGQGFGETQYF
>TRBJ1-1|.|TRBD1|TRBV7-3
TGTGCCAGCAGCTATTTCCCCGGGACAGGGGGCCCAAACACTGAAGCTTTCTTT
CASSYFPGTGGPNTEAFF
>TRBJ2-5|.|TRBD2|TRBV10-3
TGTGCCATCAGCGCCTGGGCTAGCGGGAGGGTTGAGACCCAGTACTTC
CAISAWASGRVETQYF
>TRBJ2-2|.|TRBD1|TRBV5-1
TGCGCCAGCAGCGGGGGGACAGGGGACACCGGGGAGCTGTTTTTT
CASSGGTGDTGELFF
>TRBJ2-3|.|.|TRBV5-4
TGTGCCAGCAGCGCTGCCGGGACTCCAGATACGCAGTATTTT
CASSAAGTPDTQYF
>TRBJ1-5|.|TRBD1|TRBV10-3
TGTGCCATCAGTGAGGCGAACGACAGGGAAGGTCAGCCCCAGCATTTT
CAISEANDREGQPQHF
>TRBJ2-7|.|TRBD2|TRBV5-4
TGTGCCAGCAGCGGAGGACGTAGCGGGGGGCAAACCTACGAGCAGTACTTC
CASSGGRSGGQTYEQYF
>TRBJ2-5|.|.|TRBV18
TGTGCCAGCTCACCAGGACTGATGGAGACCCAGTACTTC
CASSPGLMETQYF
>TRBJ2-3|.|.|TRBV30
TGTGCCTGGAGTAAGGGGCCAGATACGCAGTATTTT
CAWSKGPDTQYF
>TRBJ2-2|.|.|TRBV6-5
TGTGCCAGCAGTAACTCCGGGCAGGTCACCGGGGAGCTGTTTTTT
CASSNSGQVTGELFF
>TRBJ1-6|.|TRBD1|TRBV2
TGTGCCACCAACCGGGACAGTGGTTCACCCCTCCACTTT
CATNRDSGSPLHF
>TRBJ2-1|.|.|TRBV6-5
TGTGCCAGCAGTTACTCGGTAGCCCGCTCCTACAATGAGCAGTTCTTC
CASSYSVARSYNEQFF
>TRBJ1-5|.|.|TRBV19
TGTGCCAGTAATTTTTTGTCAGGATACAATCAGCCCCAGCATTTT
CASNFLSGYNQPQHF
>TRBJ1-5|.|.|TRBV11-2
TGTGCCAGCAGCTCAGGGTTTCGTCAGCCCCAGCATTTT
CASSSGFRQPQHF
>TRBJ1-6|.|.|TRBV7-3
TGTGCCAGCAGCTTAAGAGGGTCGGGGAATTCACCCCTCCACTTT
CASSLRGSGNSPLHF
>TRBJ2-2|.|TRBD2|TRBV27
TGTGCCAGCAGCCGCCTAGCGGCTCCTCCAAACACCGGGGAGCTGTTTTTT
CASSRLAAPPNTGELFF
>TRBJ1-2|.|TRBD1|TRBV7-2
TGTGCCAGCAGCTTAGCGTACCAGGGGGCGAACTATGGCTACACCTTC
CASSLAYQGANYGYTF
>TRBJ2-5|.|TRBD1|TRBV27
TGTGCCAGCACAAAGACAGGGGGGAAAGAGACCCAGTACTTC
CASTKTGGKETQYF
>TRBJ2-5|once|TRBD2|TRBV18
TGTGCCAGCTCACCACAGGGGAGGGGAGAGACCCAGTACTTC
CASSPQGRGETQYF
>TRBJ2-2|.|.|TRBV20-1
TGCAGTGCTAGTCATACCTATTACACCGGGGAGCTGTTTTTT
CSASHTYYTGELFF
>TRBJ2-3|.|.|TRBV7-3
TGTGCCAGCAGTCCCGTGCATTGGTCAGATACGCAGTATTTT
CASSPVHWSDTQYF
>TRBJ1-6|once|.|TRBV5-1
TGCGCCAGCAGCCTAAACGGGGGTCACAATAATTCACCCCTCCACTTT
CASSLNGGHNNSPLHF